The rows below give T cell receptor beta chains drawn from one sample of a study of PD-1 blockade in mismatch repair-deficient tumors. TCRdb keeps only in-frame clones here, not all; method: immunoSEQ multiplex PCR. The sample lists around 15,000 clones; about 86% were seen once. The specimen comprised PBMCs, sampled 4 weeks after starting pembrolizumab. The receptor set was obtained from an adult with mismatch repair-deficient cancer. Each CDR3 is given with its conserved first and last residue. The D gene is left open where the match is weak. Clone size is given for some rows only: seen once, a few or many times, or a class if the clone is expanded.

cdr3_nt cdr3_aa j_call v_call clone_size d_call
TGTGCCTGGAGTGGACATTCGAGCTCCTATAATTCACCCCTCCACTTT CAWSGHSSSYNSPLHF TRBJ1-6 TRBV30 NA NA
TGTGCCAGCAGCTTAGGGGGCGAGTATGGCTACACCTTC CASSLGGEYGYTF TRBJ1-2 TRBV7-8 NA NA
TGTGCCAGCACCACAACTAGCGGAAGCTCCTACGAGCAGTACTTC CASTTTSGSSYEQYF TRBJ2-7 TRBV28 few TRBD2
TGCGCCAGCAGCTACGGGACTAGCGAGGCCAGCGAGCAGTACTTC CASSYGTSEASEQYF TRBJ2-7 TRBV5-1 few TRBD2
TGCAGCGTTGCGGGGAGGATGAACGCTGAAGCTTTCTTT CSVAGRMNAEAFF TRBJ1-1 TRBV29-1 NA NA
TGCGCCAGCAGCCTTACTAGCGGGAGGGCCTCTAATGAGCAGTTCTTC CASSLTSGRASNEQFF TRBJ2-1 TRBV5-1 NA TRBD2
TGTGCCAGCAGCCAAGGATCTCTAGCGGGAGTGAACGAGCAGTACTTC CASSQGSLAGVNEQYF TRBJ2-7 TRBV14 few TRBD2
TGTGCCAGCACCCCATCAATAGGACTAGCGAGAAGCACAGATACGCAGTATTTT CASTPSIGLARSTDTQYF TRBJ2-3 TRBV25-1 NA TRBD2
TGTGCCAGTAGTATAGTGGCTAGCGGGTCCTACGAGCAGTACTTC CASSIVASGSYEQYF TRBJ2-7 TRBV19 once TRBD2
TGTGCCAGCAGTTACGCCTTTGACGGGAAACTGTTTTTT CASSYAFDGKLFF TRBJ1-4 TRBV6-5 NA NA
TGTGCCAGCAGTAGAGGAGATGGACTCCAAGAGACCCAGTACTTC CASSRGDGLQETQYF TRBJ2-5 TRBV27 NA NA
TGTGCCAGCAGCTTAGGACAGGGGAACACTGAAGCTTTCTTT CASSLGQGNTEAFF TRBJ1-1 TRBV7-9 once TRBD1
TGTGCCAGCAGCTTAGGGCCGGGACTAGGGTTACGGGAGCAGTTCTTC CASSLGPGLGLREQFF TRBJ2-1 TRBV7-8 NA TRBD2
TGTGCCAGCAGTAGCCCACGACTAGCAACCTACGAGCAGTACTTC CASSSPRLATYEQYF TRBJ2-7 TRBV28 NA TRBD2
TGTGCCAGTAGTTGGGACTACAACACCGGGGAGCTGTTTTTT CASSWDYNTGELFF TRBJ2-2 TRBV19 NA TRBD2
TGTGCCAGCAGCTTAGGCAGTAGGGGTAGCTCCTACAATGAGCAGTTCTTC CASSLGSRGSSYNEQFF TRBJ2-1 TRBV7-6 once NA
TGCGCCAGCAGCGAGCAGGGTGTACGTAATTCACCCCTCCACTTT CASSEQGVRNSPLHF TRBJ1-6 TRBV5-1 once NA
TGTGCCAGCAGCCTCAATAGCGGAGTTAACACCGGGGAGCTGTTTTTT CASSLNSGVNTGELFF TRBJ2-2 TRBV9 once NA
TGTGCCAGCAGTGTTAGAGGAGACGTCTACGAGCAGTACTTC CASSVRGDVYEQYF TRBJ2-7 TRBV6-4 NA NA
TGTGCCAGCAGCTTTGGAGGGAGCAATCAGCCCCAGCATTTT CASSFGGSNQPQHF TRBJ1-5 TRBV5-4 NA NA
TGTGCCAGCAGCTTAGTCCCAGGACTAGCGGAGAGGAATGAGCAGTTCTTC CASSLVPGLAERNEQFF TRBJ2-1 TRBV11-3 NA TRBD2
TGTGCCCCCCCGGGGGGCGTGGCCCTCCCTAGCACAGATACGCAGTATTTT CAPPGGVALPSTDTQYF TRBJ2-3 TRBV11-3 NA NA
TGTGCCAGCAGCTTGGATGGCCCATACTACGAGCAGTACTTC CASSLDGPYYEQYF TRBJ2-7 TRBV5-6 NA NA
TGTGCCAGCAGCTCGACTTATGGGAGAAATGAGCAGTTCTTC CASSSTYGRNEQFF TRBJ2-1 TRBV7-9 NA NA
TGTGCCAGCAGTGATTCGGGACAGGGATTTTATGGCTACACCTTC CASSDSGQGFYGYTF TRBJ1-2 TRBV28 NA TRBD1
TGTGCCAGCAGTTCCCCAGAAACTAGCGGGAGCTCCTACGAGCAGTACTTC CASSSPETSGSSYEQYF TRBJ2-7 TRBV28 NA TRBD2
TGTGCCAGCAGCTTGATGACTGACTCAGATACGCAGTATTTT CASSLMTDSDTQYF TRBJ2-3 TRBV7-8 NA NA
TGTGCCAGCAGTTTAACGGCGGGCTATACGCAGTATTTT CASSLTAGYTQYF TRBJ2-3 TRBV27 NA NA
TGTGCCAGCTCATCGGGACTAAGGGAGACCCAGTACTTC CASSSGLRETQYF TRBJ2-5 TRBV18 NA TRBD2
TGTGCCTGGTCGGCAGGGCCGGCTGAGCAGTTCTTC CAWSAGPAEQFF TRBJ2-1 TRBV30 NA NA
TGTGCCAGCAGTAGGGCAGGGGAATATGGCTACACCTTC CASSRAGEYGYTF TRBJ1-2 TRBV2 NA NA
TGCAGCGTTGTCCAGGGTTCCTACGAGCAGTACTTC CSVVQGSYEQYF TRBJ2-7 TRBV29-1 few NA
TGTGCCACAGATCAGACGGGGGGCTACACCTTC CATDQTGGYTF TRBJ1-2 TRBV2 few NA
TGTGCCAGTAGTATGGGACATTTCAATGAAAAACTGTTTTTT CASSMGHFNEKLFF TRBJ1-4 TRBV19 NA NA
TGTGCCAGCAGCTCGACTGGCCGTGGGACATTAGAGACCCAGTACTTC CASSSTGRGTLETQYF TRBJ2-5 TRBV27 NA NA
TGTGCCAGCAGTTACTCGGGGCGGGGTGACTATGGCTACACCTTC CASSYSGRGDYGYTF TRBJ1-2 TRBV6-5 NA NA
TGTGCCAGCAGCTCTGAAACAGCGAACACCGGGGAGCTGTTTTTT CASSSETANTGELFF TRBJ2-2 TRBV5-4 NA NA
TGTGCCAGCAGGAAAGCGGGGGGGGATACGCAGTATTTT CASRKAGGDTQYF TRBJ2-3 TRBV11-2 NA TRBD2
TGTGCCAGCAGCTTATATTTGGGGAGGAGGGTTGGAACCGGGGAGCTGTTTTTT CASSLYLGRRVGTGELFF TRBJ2-2 TRBV11-2 once NA
TGCAGCGTTGAGCGAGGGTTGGGCCGCTTCTTT CSVERGLGRFF TRBJ1-1 TRBV29-1 NA NA
TGTGCCAGTACTGACAGGGTCGGAGGGGATGAAAAACTGTTTTTT CASTDRVGGDEKLFF TRBJ1-4 TRBV19 NA TRBD1
TGTGCCAGCAGCGTAGCTAGCGGGACCTCGACCCAGTACTTC CASSVASGTSTQYF TRBJ2-5 TRBV9 NA TRBD2
TGTGCCAGCAGTTCACCCCGGACATCCAGGGTTTCTTATGGCTACACCTTC CASSSPRTSRVSYGYTF TRBJ1-2 TRBV28 NA NA
TGTGCCAGCAGAACACAGGGGAGCAATGAGCAGTTCTTC CASRTQGSNEQFF TRBJ2-1 TRBV28 NA TRBD1
TGTGCCAGCAGTGTTTCGGGGGGGAGGGGTAACTATGGCTACACCTTC CASSVSGGRGNYGYTF TRBJ1-2 TRBV27 once NA
TGCGCCAGCAGCACCACGACAGGGGGCTACACTGAAGCTTTCTTT CASSTTTGGYTEAFF TRBJ1-1 TRBV5-1 NA TRBD1
TGTGCCAGCAGCCCAGCCGGACAGGACTGGACCAATTCACCCCTCCACTTT CASSPAGQDWTNSPLHF TRBJ1-6 TRBV28 NA TRBD1
TGTGCCAGCAGCTTAGCGATGGGCCATGAGCAGTTCTTC CASSLAMGHEQFF TRBJ2-1 TRBV7-9 NA NA
TGTGCCAGCAGTGAGCAGGGCTCGGGTGAAAAACTGTTTTTT CASSEQGSGEKLFF TRBJ1-4 TRBV2 NA NA